This T cell receptor (beta chain) was profiled in a study of T cells in Graves' hyperthyroidism and ophthalmopathy. Study summary: Peripheral blood specimens were obtained at initial diagnosis, prior to any treatment. Regarding the study as a whole: Most thyroid clonotypes with frequency above 0.001 were detected in blood.

This clonotype has a count of ten or more. The antigen is not known. Disease duration under 2 months; hyperthyroidism patients were aged 18 to 65. Blood was obtained at the first hyperthyroidism diagnosis, which preceded any ophthalmopathy symptoms. Amplified TCR beta CDR3 regions derived from RNA transcripts. The HTBI primer set was used in a first-round RT-PCR of the TCR CDR3. TCRdb used MiXCR to reprocess the multiplex PCR reads, holding one entry per CDR3 protein. Of fewer than 350,000 distinct CDR3 sequences listed, approximately 16% were seen once; the top ten hold 30%. Germline V gives CDR1 MNHEY, CDR2 SVGAGI. The CDR3 has 14 residues. V lost 2 bases to trimming and J lost 0 bases, with 7 bases between them.

The sequence came from a woman aged 50 to 60 with Graves' hyperthyroidism that later progressed to Graves' ophthalmopathy. Sequencing was carried out using blood. This chain uses TRBV6-5 with TRBJ1-1; no firm D call. The CDR3 DNA follows: TGTGCCAGCAGTTACGGAGGGATGAACACTGAAGCTTTCTTT. Amino acid sequence: CASSYGGMNTEAFF.